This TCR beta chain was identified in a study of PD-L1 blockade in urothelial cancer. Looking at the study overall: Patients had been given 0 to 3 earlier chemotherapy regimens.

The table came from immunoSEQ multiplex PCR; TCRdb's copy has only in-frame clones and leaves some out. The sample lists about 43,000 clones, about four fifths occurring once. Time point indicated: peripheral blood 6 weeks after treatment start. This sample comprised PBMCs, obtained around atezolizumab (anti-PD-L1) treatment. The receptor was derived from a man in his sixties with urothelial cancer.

CDR3 in amino acids: CASSLGGTNSPLHF. The CDR3 bases are TGTGCCAGCAGTTTAGGGGGCACGAATTCACCCCTCCACTTT. This sequence joins TRBV28 and TRBJ1-6; a weak D match, TRBD1 (6 bases). This CDR3 is 14 amino acids long. CDR1 and CDR2 (germline): MDHEN, SYDVKM. The germline V and J ends were trimmed by 2 bases and 7 bases, with 9 bases remaining between them.